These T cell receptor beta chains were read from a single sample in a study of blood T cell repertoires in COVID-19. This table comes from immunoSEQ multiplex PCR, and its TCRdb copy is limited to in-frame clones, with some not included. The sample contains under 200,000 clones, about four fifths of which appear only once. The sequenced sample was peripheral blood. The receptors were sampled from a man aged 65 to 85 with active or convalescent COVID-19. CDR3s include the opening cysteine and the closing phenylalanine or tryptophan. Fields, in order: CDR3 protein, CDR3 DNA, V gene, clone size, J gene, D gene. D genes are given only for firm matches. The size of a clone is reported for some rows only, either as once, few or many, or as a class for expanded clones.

CDR3: CASSQVYPQEQYF; DNA: TGTGCCAGCAGCCAAGTTTATCCGCAGGAGCAGTACTTC; V: TRBV14; size: NA; J: TRBJ2-7; D: NA
CDR3: CASSLGMNTEAFF; DNA: TGTGCCAGCAGCCTCGGGATGAACACTGAAGCTTTCTTT; V: TRBV7-6; size: NA; J: TRBJ1-1; D: NA
CDR3: CASSSGQGSNQPQHF; DNA: TGTGCCAGCAGTTCCGGACAGGGTAGCAATCAGCCCCAGCATTTT; V: TRBV28; size: NA; J: TRBJ1-5; D: TRBD1
CDR3: CASSLLGRGSGNTIYF; DNA: TGTGCCAGCAGCTTATTGGGGCGCGGCTCTGGAAACACCATATATTTT; V: TRBV11-2; size: few; J: TRBJ1-3; D: NA
CDR3: CASSPTGQLYPFF; DNA: TGTGCCAGCTCACCAACAGGACAGTTGTATCCTTTCTTT; V: TRBV18; size: NA; J: TRBJ1-1; D: NA
CDR3: CASKETSGSTGELFF; DNA: TGCGCCAGCAAGGAGACTAGCGGGTCTACCGGGGAGCTGTTTTTT; V: TRBV5-1; size: NA; J: TRBJ2-2; D: TRBD2
CDR3: CAISGRGEDNYGYTF; DNA: TGTGCCATCAGTGGCCGGGGAGAGGATAACTATGGCTACACCTTC; V: TRBV10-3; size: NA; J: TRBJ1-2; D: NA
CDR3: CASSFTGAGSGNTIYF; DNA: TGTGCCAGCAGCTTCACAGGGGCCGGATCTGGAAACACCATATATTTT; V: TRBV7-8; size: NA; J: TRBJ1-3; D: TRBD1
CDR3: CASSQSRGGAGETQYF; DNA: TGCGCCAGCAGTCAATCTCGGGGGGGGGCAGGAGAGACCCAGTACTTC; V: TRBV23-1; size: NA; J: TRBJ2-5; D: TRBD2
CDR3: CASSFNTVNTEAFF; DNA: TGCGCCAGCAGCTTCAATACAGTGAACACTGAAGCTTTCTTT; V: TRBV5-1; size: NA; J: TRBJ1-1; D: NA
CDR3: CASSLVQTSGNTIYF; DNA: TGTGCCAGCAGCTTGGTACAGACCTCTGGAAACACCATATATTTT; V: TRBV5-5; size: NA; J: TRBJ1-3; D: NA
CDR3: CASSPIGQGAYTGELFF; DNA: TGCGCCAGCAGCCCGATTGGACAGGGGGCCTACACCGGGGAGCTGTTTTTT; V: TRBV4-1; size: NA; J: TRBJ2-2; D: TRBD1
CDR3: CASSTDRGDTQYF; DNA: TGTGCCAGCAGTACGGACAGGGGAGATACGCAGTATTTT; V: TRBV12-3/TRBV12-4; size: NA; J: TRBJ2-3; D: TRBD1
CDR3: CASKQDANYGYTF; DNA: TGTGCCAGCAAACAGGATGCTAACTATGGCTACACCTTC; V: TRBV2; size: NA; J: TRBJ1-2; D: NA
CDR3: CSVSFDGQPRYGYTF; DNA: TGCAGCGTCAGCTTCGACGGACAGCCACGCTATGGCTACACCTTC; V: TRBV29-1; size: NA; J: TRBJ1-2; D: NA
CDR3: CASSLYRGSTGELFF; DNA: TGTGCCAGCAGCTTATACAGGGGGAGCACCGGGGAGCTGTTTTTT; V: TRBV7-9; size: NA; J: TRBJ2-2; D: TRBD1
CDR3: CASSSRLAGALLDEQFF; DNA: TGTGCCAGCAGTTCACGACTAGCGGGGGCTTTGTTGGATGAGCAGTTCTTC; V: TRBV27; size: NA; J: TRBJ2-1; D: TRBD2
CDR3: CASSAPSGGQETQYF; DNA: TGTGCCAGCAGTGCCCCTAGCGGGGGCCAAGAGACCCAGTACTTC; V: TRBV2; size: NA; J: TRBJ2-5; D: TRBD2
CDR3: CASREDRITNYGYTF; DNA: TGTGCCAGCAGGGAGGACAGGATTACTAACTATGGCTACACCTTC; V: TRBV2; size: NA; J: TRBJ1-2; D: TRBD1
CDR3: CASSAAGYGYTF; DNA: TGTGCCAGCAGTGCCGCGGGGTATGGCTACACCTTC; V: TRBV27; size: NA; J: TRBJ1-2; D: NA
CDR3: CATSDFVGTQYF; DNA: TGTGCCACCAGTGATTTCGTCGGGACCCAGTACTTC; V: TRBV24-1; size: NA; J: TRBJ2-5; D: NA
CDR3: CSTGQGSEQYF; DNA: TGCAGTACCGGACAGGGGTCCGAGCAGTACTTC; V: TRBV20-1; size: NA; J: TRBJ2-7; D: TRBD1
CDR3: CASSQDSVTRNTGELFF; DNA: TGCGCCAGCAGCCAAGATTCGGTGACTCGAAACACCGGGGAGCTGTTTTTT; V: TRBV4-3; size: NA; J: TRBJ2-2; D: NA
CDR3: CASSLQGFGEKLFF; DNA: TGCGCCAGCAGCCTACAGGGTTTCGGTGAAAAACTGTTTTTT; V: TRBV4-1; size: NA; J: TRBJ1-4; D: NA
CDR3: CATSRDPGKGNTIYF; DNA: TGTGCCACCAGCAGAGACCCGGGGAAAGGAAACACCATATATTTT; V: TRBV15; size: NA; J: TRBJ1-3; D: NA
CDR3: CAISTSGRNNEQFF; DNA: TGTGCCATCAGTACTAGCGGGAGGAACAATGAGCAGTTCTTC; V: TRBV10-3; size: few; J: TRBJ2-1; D: TRBD2